The next 27 T cell receptor beta chains were all read from a single sample in a study of shared clonotypes between healthy human individuals. Data came from immunoSEQ multiplex PCR; TCRdb stores just in-frame clones and leaves some out. The sample carries more than 450,000 clones, 70% to 80% recorded once. Input material: PBMCs. These receptors all come from a woman in her forties in good health. Some clones in this sample may be carry-over from other donors' samples.

The chain has TRBV29-1 and TRBJ2-5; 14 bases are a match to TRBD2. V was pared by 6 bases and J by 4 bases, with 4 bases of the junction left unmatched. CDR3 length: 14 residues. In germline, CDR1 is SQVTM, CDR2 ANQGSEA. The chain's CDR3 is CSVGLAGVLETQYF. As DNA, the CDR3 is TGCAGCGTGGGACTAGCGGGAGTCCTAGAGACCCAGTACTTC.

J is TRBJ1-1 and V is TRBV11-2; 9 nucleotides align to TRBD1. The CDR3 is 17 residues long. The junction had 12 bases not matched to a gene; V was cut back by 5 bases and J by 2 bases. CDR1 is SGHAT, CDR2 FQNNGV, per germline. The DNA of the CDR3 is TGTGCCAGCAGCCCTTGGGGCACAGGGGGCGCAAACACTGAAGCTTTCTTT. Amino acid sequence: CASSPWGTGGANTEAFF.

In regard to this clone: Distinct nucleotide sequences in the sample also encode this CDR3. The chain links TRBV4-1 to TRBJ2-3, with a tentative D call TRBD2 (6 bases). Trimming cost V 1 base and J 3 bases, with 8 bases left between them. Germline-derived CDR1 and CDR2 are MGHRA and YSYEKL. This CDR3 is built from 14 residues. For the CDR3, the DNA is TGCGCCAGCAGCCAAGGGGCGGGGACAGATACGCAGTATTTT. Residues: CASSQGAGTDTQYF.

The gene calls are TRBV6-6 and TRBJ2-5, with 8 bases matching TRBD2. The length of the CDR3 is 14 residues. Germline V lookup: CDR1 MNHNY, CDR2 SVGAGI (reference sequence). The V gene end was trimmed by 5 bases and the J gene end by 2 bases; junction bases not matched to a gene: 4. CDR3 nucleotides: TGTGCCAGCAGTCAAATAGCGGGGCAAGAGACCCAGTACTTC. Amino acids: CASSQIAGQETQYF.

This rearrangement joins TRBV18 to TRBJ2-2; 13 nucleotides line up with TRBD2. Germline-derived CDR1 and CDR2 are KGHSH and LQKENI. V shed 5 bases, J shed 5 bases, and the junction held 8 bases outside the gene matches. The CDR3 spans 17 residues. CDR3 sequence (DNA): TGTGCCAGCTCATCAAGGACTAGCGGGAGAGATACCGGGGAGCTGTTTTTT. The encoded protein is CASSSRTSGRDTGELFF. Complete variable domain (other parts from reference TRBV18 and TRBJ2-2): NAGVMQNPRHLVRRRGQEARLRCSPMKGHSHVYWYRQLPEEGLKFMVYLQKENIIDESGMPKERFSAEFPKEGPSILRIQQVVRGDSAAYFCASSSRTSGRDTGELFFGEGSRLTVL.

The rearrangement uses TRBV7-2 and TRBJ2-7, with D uncertain. The CDR3 has 13 amino acids. V was clipped by 5 bases and J by 6 bases, with 14 bases between them. CDR1 SGHTA and CDR2 FQGNSA come from the germline V gene. The CDR3: CASSALRLSEQYF. The CDR3 nucleotides are TGTGCCAGCAGCGCCCTAAGGCTCTCCGAGCAGTACTTC.

V usage is TRBV12-5 and J usage is TRBJ1-1; unclear D gene. V lost 6 bases and J 6 bases, leaving 11 bases between the germline ends. In germline, CDR1 is LGHNT, CDR2 FRNRAP. The CDR3 loop spans 12 amino acids. The CDR3, as DNA: TGTGCTAGTGGCTCCTCTTTTTCTGAAGCTTTCTTT. Its translation is CASGSSFSEAFF.

This clone was seen only a few times. The chain recombines TRBV18 with TRBJ2-7, with a possible D match to TRBD2 (6 bases). This CDR3 is built from 14 residues. The germline V and J ends were trimmed by 2 bases and 7 bases, with 15 bases remaining between them. The germline gives CDR1 KGHSH, CDR2 LQKENI. CDR3 nucleotide sequence: TGTGCCAGCTCACCAGAGTTACTAGCCGGTGAGCAGTACTTC. Translated: CASSPELLAGEQYF.

This rearrangement joins TRBV7-2 to TRBJ2-1, with TRBD1 identical over 9 bases. V gave up 2 bases and J gave up 9 bases; unmatched junction bases: 20. CDR1 and CDR2 from the germline V gene are SGHTA and FQGNSA. This CDR3 is built from 19 residues. CDR3 in amino acids: CASSLLSPFTGGISSEQFF. The CDR3 nucleotides read TGTGCCAGCAGCTTATTATCCCCTTTCACAGGGGGCATATCAAGTGAGCAGTTCTTC.

The rearrangement uses TRBV6-5 and TRBJ1-2, with D uncertain. Per the germline V gene, CDR1 is MNHEY and CDR2 is SVGAGI. The CDR3 totals 13 residues. V dropped 6 bases and J dropped 2 bases, with 10 bases sitting between them. The CDR3 loop is CASSRRPNYGYTF. The CDR3 DNA reads TGTGCCAGCAGCCGACGGCCCAACTATGGCTACACCTTC.

The chain employs TRBV9 and TRBJ2-5; D possibly corresponds to TRBD2 (5 bases). Germline V CDR1 and CDR2: SGDLS, YYNGEE. V was pared by 0 bases and J by 4 bases, with 13 bases between. This CDR3 has 15 residues. The CDR3 loop is CASSVGEGEVETQYF. CDR3 nucleotides: TGTGCCAGCAGCGTAGGAGAGGGAGAGGTAGAGACCCAGTACTTC.

V is TRBV5-4 and J is TRBJ2-7; TRBD1 matches at 10 bases. J lost 3 bases, V lost 0 bases, and 6 bases had no gene match. The CDR3 is 16 residues long. Germline CDR1 reads SGHNT; CDR2 reads YYREEE (reference sequence). CDR3 in amino acids: CASSLAPGTGDYEQYF. As DNA, the CDR3 is TGTGCCAGCAGCTTGGCTCCCGGGACAGGGGACTACGAGCAGTACTTC.

The table lists this clone with a few counts. The chain is built from TRBV19 and TRBJ2-6, with D possibly called TRBD1 or TRBD2 (6 bases each). With 2 bases removed from V and 2 bases from J, the gap between germline ends came to 13 bases. Germline V gives CDR1 LNHDA, CDR2 SQIVND (reference sequence). The CDR3 contains 17 residues. CDR3 sequence reads: CASSITRGRTGANVLTF. The CDR3, as DNA: TGTGCCAGTAGTATAACTAGGGGGAGGACTGGGGCCAACGTCCTGACTTTC.

This clone was recorded a few times. This chain connects TRBV5-1 to TRBJ2-1; D assignment may be TRBD1 or TRBD2 (5 bases each). The CDR3 has 16 residues. The V end was cut by 3 bases, the J end by 8 bases, with 21 bases between. The V gene's germline CDR1 is SGHRS and CDR2 YFSETQ. CDR3 sequence reads: CASSSNRGSAGYEQFF. The DNA of the CDR3 is TGCGCCAGCAGCTCCAACCGGGGCAGCGCGGGCTATGAGCAGTTCTTC.

This chain connects TRBV2 to TRBJ2-5; D call uncertain. TRBJ2-7 explains the end of the DNA better; the J call may be wrong. Germline V gene lookup returns CDR1 SNHLY and CDR2 FYNNEI. The CDR3 spans 14 residues. DNA for the CDR3: TGTGCCAGCACCCGAAGGAACTTATCCTACGAGCAGTACTTC. Translated, it gives CASTRRNLSYEQYF.

This clone occurred once. The chain joins TRBV6-1 to TRBJ2-3, with D hard to call. V shed 4 bases and J shed 0 bases, with 11 bases lying between them. Germline V gives CDR1 MNHNS, CDR2 SASEGT. The CDR3 totals 15 residues. In DNA form, the CDR3 reads TGTGCCAGCAGTGTGACGGATTCTAGCACAGATACGCAGTATTTT. Translated, it gives CASSVTDSSTDTQYF.

The chain is built from TRBV7-3 and TRBJ1-1; D is undetermined. CDR1 SGHTA and CDR2 FQGTGA come from the germline V gene. The CDR3 is 13 amino acids. Trimming shortened V by 2 bases and J by 1 base, and 5 bases separated the two germline ends. CDR3 loop: CASSLGENTEAFF. DNA for the CDR3: TGTGCCAGCAGCTTAGGAGAGAACACTGAAGCTTTCTTT.

This clone has only a few counts. The chain recombines TRBV5-1 with TRBJ2-7; 11 bases align to TRBD1. There are 14 residues in the CDR3. The germline CDR1 and CDR2 sequences are SGHRS and YFSETQ. With 2 bases clipped from V and 5 bases from J, the junction kept 3 bases outside the gene matches. The CDR3 region has the DNA TGCGCCAGCAGCTTTGCGGGACAGGGGGACGAGCAGTACTTC. It is translated as CASSFAGQGDEQYF. The variable domain in full, completed from reference TRBV5-1 and TRBJ2-7, reads KAGVTQTPRYLIKTRGQQVTLSCSPISGHRSVSWYQQTPGQGLQFLFEYFSETQRNKGNFPGRFSGRQFSNSRSEMNVSTLELGDSALYLCASSFAGQGDEQYFGPGTRLTVT.

This clone was detected only a few times. The chain is built from TRBV9 and TRBJ1-1, with D tentatively TRBD1 (6 bases). The V end was cut by 7 bases, the J end by 2 bases, with 18 bases between. Germline lookup yields CDR1 SGDLS and CDR2 YYNGEE. The CDR3 spans 15 residues. CDR3 sequence reads: CASEPGHNINTEAFF. The DNA of the CDR3 is TGTGCCAGCGAACCGGGACATAATATAAACACTGAAGCTTTCTTT.

Concerning this clone itself: Other nucleotide sequences in the sample specify the same CDR3. This chain's CDR3 is CASSLGFGKSTSGEQETQYF. CDR3 bases: TGTGCCAGCAGCCTCGGATTCGGGAAGTCGACTAGCGGAGAACAAGAGACCCAGTACTTC. The chain joins TRBV7-3 to TRBJ2-5; 9 nucleotides align to TRBD2. V trimming: 5 bases; J trimming: 2 bases; junction bases outside the gene matches: 21. The CDR3 runs 20 residues. Germline loops: CDR1 SGHTA, CDR2 FQGTGA.

This clone was observed a few times. The chain couples TRBV7-6 to TRBJ1-3, with TRBD1 matching 8 bases. The CDR3 has 15 residues. Per germline, CDR1 SGHVS and CDR2 FNYEAQ. The junction had 2 bases not matched to a gene; V was cut back by 1 base and J by 3 bases. CDR3: CASSLGTGNGNTIYF. Here the CDR3 DNA reads TGTGCCAGCAGCTTAGGGACAGGGAATGGAAACACCATATATTTT.

In its sample, this clone was seen once. This chain links TRBV7-2 with TRBJ2-2, with TRBD1 matching over 8 bases. The germline gives CDR1 SGHTA, CDR2 FQGNSA. Losses at the gene ends were 1 base for V and 7 bases for J; bases not matched to a gene: 11. The CDR3 has 17 residues. CDR3 in amino acids: CASSLGSGRGRGGELFF. The CDR3 DNA is TGTGCCAGCAGCTTAGGATCCGGCAGGGGGCGTGGCGGGGAGCTGTTTTTT.

The rearrangement links TRBV5-6 to TRBJ2-7; 8 bases fit TRBD2. The germline gives CDR1 SGHDT, CDR2 YYEEEE. The CDR3 spans 17 residues. V lost 3 bases to trimming and J lost 9 bases; unmatched junction nucleotides: 20. Here the CDR3 reads CASSSSQGAGGPRGQYF. The CDR3 DNA sequence: TGTGCCAGCAGCTCGTCACAAGGGGCGGGAGGCCCCCGTGGGCAGTACTTC.

V gene TRBV6-6 combines with J gene TRBJ1-1, with D uncertain. The germline V gene has CDR1 MNHNY and CDR2 SVGAGI (reference sequence). Between the trimmed V and J ends, which lost 3 bases and 2 bases, there was a span of 13 bases. CDR3 length equals 15 residues. This chain's CDR3 is CASSYSGDQNTEAFF. CDR3 bases: TGTGCCAGCAGTTATAGCGGGGATCAAAACACTGAAGCTTTCTTT.

The chain joins TRBV18 to TRBJ1-5; 7 bases match TRBD1. The V gene's germline CDR1 is KGHSH and CDR2 LQKENI. Germline trimming cut 6 bases from V and 4 bases from J; bases unmatched to any gene: 9. The CDR3 is made up of 15 amino acids. The CDR3: CASSGDDRVNQPQHF. The DNA for the CDR3 is TGTGCCAGCTCGGGGGATGACAGGGTTAATCAGCCCCAGCATTTT. The full variable domain, its missing parts supplied by reference TRBV18 and TRBJ1-5, is NAGVMQNPRHLVRRRGQEARLRCSPMKGHSHVYWYRQLPEEGLKFMVYLQKENIIDESGMPKERFSAEFPKEGPSILRIQQVVRGDSAAYFCASSGDDRVNQPQHFGDGTRLSIL.

V and J are TRBV18 and TRBJ1-4, with 8 positions matching TRBD1. V trimming: 6 bases; J trimming: 8 bases; junction bases outside the gene matches: 8. This CDR3 spans 14 amino acids. Germline CDR1 and CDR2: KGHSH and LQKENI. CDR3 region: CASSLGQGGEKLFF. The CDR3 DNA follows: TGTGCCAGCTCTCTCGGACAGGGAGGCGAAAAACTGTTTTTT. The full variable domain, in which reference TRBV18 and TRBJ1-4 provide the parts outside the CDR3, is NAGVMQNPRHLVRRRGQEARLRCSPMKGHSHVYWYRQLPEEGLKFMVYLQKENIIDESGMPKERFSAEFPKEGPSILRIQQVVRGDSAAYFCASSLGQGGEKLFFGSGTQLSVL.

The V call is TRBV5-1, the J call TRBJ1-2, with TRBD1 identical over 9 bases. After removal of 4 bases from V and 4 bases from J, the junction contained 8 bases not matched to a gene. The CDR3 is made up of 15 amino acids. Germline CDR1 SGHRS, CDR2 YFSETQ. CDR3 in amino acids: CASSIGTGFFYGYTF. CDR3 DNA sequence: TGCGCCAGCAGCATCGGGACAGGGTTTTTCTATGGCTACACCTTC.